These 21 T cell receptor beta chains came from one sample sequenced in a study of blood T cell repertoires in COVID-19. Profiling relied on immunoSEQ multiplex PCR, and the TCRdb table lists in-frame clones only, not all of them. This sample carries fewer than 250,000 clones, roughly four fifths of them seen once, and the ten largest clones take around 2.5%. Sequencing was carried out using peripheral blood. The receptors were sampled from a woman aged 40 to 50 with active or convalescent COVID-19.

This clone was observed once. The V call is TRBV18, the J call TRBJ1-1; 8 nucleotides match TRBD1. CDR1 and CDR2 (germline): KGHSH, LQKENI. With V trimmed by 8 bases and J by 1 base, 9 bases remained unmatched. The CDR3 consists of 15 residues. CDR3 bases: TGTGCCAGCCCGCCGGGACAGGAGCCGAACACTGAAGCTTTCTTT. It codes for CASPPGQEPNTEAFF.

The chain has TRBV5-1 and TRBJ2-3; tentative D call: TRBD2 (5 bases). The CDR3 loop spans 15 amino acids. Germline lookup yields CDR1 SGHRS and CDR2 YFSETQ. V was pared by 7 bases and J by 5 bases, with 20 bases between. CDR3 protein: CASQAPSSVQDTQYF. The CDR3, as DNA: TGCGCCAGCCAAGCCCCTAGCTCAGTTCAAGATACGCAGTATTTT.

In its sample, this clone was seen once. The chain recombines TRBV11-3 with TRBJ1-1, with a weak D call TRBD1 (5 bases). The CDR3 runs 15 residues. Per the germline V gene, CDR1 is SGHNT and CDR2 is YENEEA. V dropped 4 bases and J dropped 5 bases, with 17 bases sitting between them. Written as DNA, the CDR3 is TGTGCCAGCAGCTCAGGCGGGGGAGAAGGGACTGAAGCTTTCTTT. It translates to CASSSGGGEGTEAFF.

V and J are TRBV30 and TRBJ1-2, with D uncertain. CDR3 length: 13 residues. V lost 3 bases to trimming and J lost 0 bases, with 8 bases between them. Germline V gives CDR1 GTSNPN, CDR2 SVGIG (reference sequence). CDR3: CAWSAQTNYGYTF. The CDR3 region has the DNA TGTGCCTGGAGCGCACAGACTAACTATGGCTACACCTTC.

The CDR3 sequence: CASSWTGGYEQYF. DNA for the CDR3: TGTGCCAGCAGCTGGACAGGGGGCTACGAGCAGTACTTC. The J gene is TRBJ2-7, the V gene TRBV7-2, with 10 positions matching TRBD1. The germline CDR1 and CDR2 sequences are SGHTA and FQGNSA. J lost 3 bases, V lost 4 bases, and 0 bases had no gene match. CDR3 length: 13 amino acids.

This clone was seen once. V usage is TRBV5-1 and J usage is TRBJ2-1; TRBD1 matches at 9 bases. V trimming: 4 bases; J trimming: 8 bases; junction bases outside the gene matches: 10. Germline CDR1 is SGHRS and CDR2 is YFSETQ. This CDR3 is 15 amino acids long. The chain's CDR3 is CASSGGQGFRDEQFF. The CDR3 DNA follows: TGCGCCAGCAGCGGCGGACAGGGGTTCAGGGATGAGCAGTTCTTC.

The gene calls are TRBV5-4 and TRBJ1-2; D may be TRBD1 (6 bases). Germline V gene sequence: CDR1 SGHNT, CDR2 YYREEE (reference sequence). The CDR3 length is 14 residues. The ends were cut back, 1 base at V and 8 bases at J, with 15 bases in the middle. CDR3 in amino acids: CASSLSVSGEGYTF. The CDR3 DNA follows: TGTGCCAGCAGCTTGTCAGTGTCAGGGGAGGGCTACACCTTC.

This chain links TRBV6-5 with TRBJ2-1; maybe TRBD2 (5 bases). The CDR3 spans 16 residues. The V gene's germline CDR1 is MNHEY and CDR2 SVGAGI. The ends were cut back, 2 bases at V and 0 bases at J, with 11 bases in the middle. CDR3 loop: CASSYRETSSYNEQFF. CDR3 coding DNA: TGTGCCAGCAGTTACCGGGAAACCAGCTCCTACAATGAGCAGTTCTTC.

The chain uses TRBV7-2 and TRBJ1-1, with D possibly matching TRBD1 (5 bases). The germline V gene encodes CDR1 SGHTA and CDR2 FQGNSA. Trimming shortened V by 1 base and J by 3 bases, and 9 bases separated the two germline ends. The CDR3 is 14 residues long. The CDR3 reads CASSLDWGDTEAFF. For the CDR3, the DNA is TGTGCCAGCAGCTTAGACTGGGGGGACACTGAAGCTTTCTTT.

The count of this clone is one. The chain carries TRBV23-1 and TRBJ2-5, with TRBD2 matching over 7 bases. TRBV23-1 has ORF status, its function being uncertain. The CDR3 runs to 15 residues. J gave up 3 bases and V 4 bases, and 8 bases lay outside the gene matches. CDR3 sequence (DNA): TGCGCCAGCAGTCGTTGGGGGGGGTTCGAAGAGACCCAGTACTTC. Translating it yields CASSRWGGFEETQYF.

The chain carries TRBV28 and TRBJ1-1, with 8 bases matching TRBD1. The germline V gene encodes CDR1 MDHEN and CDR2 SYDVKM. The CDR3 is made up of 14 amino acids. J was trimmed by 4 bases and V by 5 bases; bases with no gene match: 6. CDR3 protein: CASSPPDRATEAFF. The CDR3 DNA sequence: TGTGCCAGCAGTCCGCCGGACAGGGCCACTGAAGCTTTCTTT.

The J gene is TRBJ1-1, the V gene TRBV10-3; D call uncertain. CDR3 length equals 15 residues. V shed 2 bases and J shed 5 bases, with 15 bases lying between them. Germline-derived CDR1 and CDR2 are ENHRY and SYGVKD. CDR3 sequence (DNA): TGTGCCATCAGTGAGACCGGGGAGGTAGGGACTGAAGCTTTCTTT. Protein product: CAISETGEVGTEAFF.

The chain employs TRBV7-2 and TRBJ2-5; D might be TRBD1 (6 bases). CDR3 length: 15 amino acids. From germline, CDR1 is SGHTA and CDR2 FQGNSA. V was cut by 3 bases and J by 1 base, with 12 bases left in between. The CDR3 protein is CASSFATGSQETQYF. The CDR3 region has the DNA TGTGCCAGCAGCTTTGCGACAGGAAGCCAAGAGACCCAGTACTTC.

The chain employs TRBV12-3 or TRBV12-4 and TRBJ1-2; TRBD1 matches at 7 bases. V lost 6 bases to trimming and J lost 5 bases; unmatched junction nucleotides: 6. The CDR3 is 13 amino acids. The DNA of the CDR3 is TGTGCCAGCAGCGCGGACAGGATATATGGCTACACCTTC. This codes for CASSADRIYGYTF.

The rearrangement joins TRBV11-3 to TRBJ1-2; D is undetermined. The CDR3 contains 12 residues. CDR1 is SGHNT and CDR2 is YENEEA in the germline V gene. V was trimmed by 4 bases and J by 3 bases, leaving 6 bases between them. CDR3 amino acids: CASSSRDYGYTF. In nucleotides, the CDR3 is TGTGCCAGCAGCTCCCGAGACTATGGCTACACCTTC.

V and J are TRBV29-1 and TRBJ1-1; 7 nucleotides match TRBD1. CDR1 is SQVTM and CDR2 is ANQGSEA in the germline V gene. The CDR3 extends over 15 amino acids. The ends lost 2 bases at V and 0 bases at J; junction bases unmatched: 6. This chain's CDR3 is CSVERDRIMNTEAFF. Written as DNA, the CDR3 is TGCAGCGTTGAAAGGGACAGAATTATGAACACTGAAGCTTTCTTT. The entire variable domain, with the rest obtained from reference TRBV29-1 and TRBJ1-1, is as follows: SAVISQKPSRDICQRGTSLTIQCQVDSQVTMMFWYRQQPGQSLTLIATANQGSEATYESGFVIDKFPISRPNLTFSTLTVSNMSPEDSSIYLCSVERDRIMNTEAFFGQGTRLTVV.

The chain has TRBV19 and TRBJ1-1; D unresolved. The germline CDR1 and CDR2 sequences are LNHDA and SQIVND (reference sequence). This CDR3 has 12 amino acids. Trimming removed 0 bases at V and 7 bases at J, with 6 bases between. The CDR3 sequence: CASSIEVGEAFF. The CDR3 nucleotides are TGTGCCAGTAGTATAGAGGTCGGTGAAGCTTTCTTT.

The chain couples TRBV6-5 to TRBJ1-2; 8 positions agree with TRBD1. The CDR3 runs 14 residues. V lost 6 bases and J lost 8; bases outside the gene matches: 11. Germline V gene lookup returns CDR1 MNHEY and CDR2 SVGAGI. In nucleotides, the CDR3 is TGTGCCAGCAGCCAGGGGGCCGGGGCGACAGGCTACACCTTC. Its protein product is CASSQGAGATGYTF.

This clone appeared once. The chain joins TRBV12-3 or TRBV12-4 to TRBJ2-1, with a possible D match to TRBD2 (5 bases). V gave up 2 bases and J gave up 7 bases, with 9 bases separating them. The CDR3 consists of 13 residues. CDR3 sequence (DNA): TGTGCCAGCAGTTTATTTAGAGGGAATGAGCAGTTCTTC. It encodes CASSLFRGNEQFF.

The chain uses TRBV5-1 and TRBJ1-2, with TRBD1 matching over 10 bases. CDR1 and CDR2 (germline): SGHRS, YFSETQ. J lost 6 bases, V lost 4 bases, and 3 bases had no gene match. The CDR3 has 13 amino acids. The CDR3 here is CASSIGQGDGYTF. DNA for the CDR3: TGCGCCAGCAGCATTGGACAGGGGGATGGCTACACCTTC.

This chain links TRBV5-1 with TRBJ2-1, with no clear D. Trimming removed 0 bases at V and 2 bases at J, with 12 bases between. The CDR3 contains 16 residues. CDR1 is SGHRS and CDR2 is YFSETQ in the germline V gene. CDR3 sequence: CASSLDVRGAYNEQFF. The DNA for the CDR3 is TGCGCCAGCAGCTTGGATGTCAGAGGTGCCTACAATGAGCAGTTCTTC.